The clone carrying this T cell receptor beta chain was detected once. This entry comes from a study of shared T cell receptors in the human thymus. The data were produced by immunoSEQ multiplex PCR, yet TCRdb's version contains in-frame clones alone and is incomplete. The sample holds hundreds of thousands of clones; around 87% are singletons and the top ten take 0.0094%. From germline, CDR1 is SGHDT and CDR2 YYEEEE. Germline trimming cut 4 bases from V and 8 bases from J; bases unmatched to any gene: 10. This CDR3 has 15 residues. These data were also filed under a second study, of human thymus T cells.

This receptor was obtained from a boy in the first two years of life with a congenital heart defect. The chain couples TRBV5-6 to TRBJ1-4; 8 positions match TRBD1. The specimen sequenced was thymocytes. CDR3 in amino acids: CASSHAQGVEEKLFF. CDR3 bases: TGTGCCAGCAGCCACGCACAGGGGGTGGAAGAAAAACTGTTTTTT.